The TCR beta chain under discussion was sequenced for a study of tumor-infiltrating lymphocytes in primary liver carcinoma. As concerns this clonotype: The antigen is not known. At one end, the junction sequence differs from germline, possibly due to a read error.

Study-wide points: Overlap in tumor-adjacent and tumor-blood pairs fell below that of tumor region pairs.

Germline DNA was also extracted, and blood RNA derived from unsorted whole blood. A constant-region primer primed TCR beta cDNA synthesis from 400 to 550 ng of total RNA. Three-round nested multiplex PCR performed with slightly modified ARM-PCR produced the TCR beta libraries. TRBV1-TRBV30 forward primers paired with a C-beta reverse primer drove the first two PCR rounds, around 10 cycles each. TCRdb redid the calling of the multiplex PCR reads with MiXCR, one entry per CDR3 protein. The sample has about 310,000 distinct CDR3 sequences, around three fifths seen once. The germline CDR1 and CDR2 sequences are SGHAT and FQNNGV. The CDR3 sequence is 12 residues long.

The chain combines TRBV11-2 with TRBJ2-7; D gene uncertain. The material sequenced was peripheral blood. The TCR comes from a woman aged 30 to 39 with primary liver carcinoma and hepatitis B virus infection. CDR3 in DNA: TGTGTCAGCAGCAACACAGTCTACGAGCAGTACTTC. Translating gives CVSSNTVYEQYF.